Below, 13 T cell receptor beta chains from the same sample are listed, as sequenced in a study of blood T cells in healthy people across ages. A second roughly 7 to 12 cycle PCR used barcoded and J-beta primers. TCRdb processed the 5' RACE reads anew with MiXCR; each CDR3 protein has one entry. The sample lists more than 700,000 distinct CDR3 sequences; 46% were seen once. The sample comprised blood. These receptors were collected from a man older than 75 in good health.

The CDR3 sequence is CASSDLRERYEQYF. The CDR3 bases are TGTGCCAGCAGTGATTTGAGGGAGAGGTACGAGCAGTACTTC. The chain employs TRBV2 and TRBJ2-7; tentative D call: TRBD2 (5 bases). The V end lost 3 bases, the J end lost 4 bases, and 13 bases lay between the germline ends. CDR1 and CDR2 (germline): SNHLY, FYNNEI. The CDR3 is made up of 14 amino acids. The full variable domain, rest sourced from reference TRBV2 and TRBJ2-7, is EPEVTQTPSHQVTQMGQEVILRCVPISNHLYFYWYRQILGQKVEFLVSFYNNEISEKSEIFDDQFSVERPDGSNFTLKIRSTKLEDSAMYFCASSDLRERYEQYFGPGTRLTVT.

The chain has TRBV10-2 and TRBJ2-1; D is perhaps TRBD2 (5 bases). Germline assignment: CDR1 WSHSY and CDR2 SAAADI. Trimming stripped 3 bases from V and 9 bases from J, with 18 bases between. The CDR3 has 15 amino acids. In DNA, the CDR3 is TGCGCCAGCAGTGAAGAGGGTTACTCGAGAGTTGAGCAGTTCTTC. It specifies CASSEEGYSRVEQFF.

The rearrangement uses TRBV10-3 and TRBJ2-7; TRBD2 aligns across 8 bases. The trim removed 11 bases at V and 7 bases at J, leaving 13 bases unmatched. The CDR3 length is 13 residues. CDR1 and CDR2 from the germline V gene are ENHRY and SYGVKD. The CDR3 sequence is CADLLAASNEQYF. CDR3 DNA: TGTGCCGACTTACTAGCGGCTAGCAATGAGCAGTACTTC.

Comment on this clonotype: One end of the junction does not line up with germline, which may come from a read error. The chain carries TRBV7-8 and TRBJ1-5, with a weak D call TRBD1 (5 bases). Germline CDR1 and CDR2: SGHVS and FQNEAQ. The CDR3 runs 15 residues. The CDR3 region is CASSLGARGNQPQHF. The CDR3 DNA sequence: TGCGCCAGCAGCTTAGGGGCCAGGGGCAATCAGCCCCAGCATTTT. The full variable domain, its missing parts supplied by reference TRBV7-8 and TRBJ1-5, is GAGVSQSPRYKVAKRGQDVALRCDPISGHVSLFWYQQALGQGPEFLTYFQNEAQLDKSGLPSDRFFAERPEGSVSTLKIQRTQQEDSAVYLCASSLGARGNQPQHFGDGTRLSIL.

This chain uses TRBV6-2 or TRBV6-3 with TRBJ2-4, with TRBD2 matching over 8 bases. Germline trimming cut 7 bases from V and 0 bases from J; bases unmatched to any gene: 5. CDR3 length equals 15 residues. Germline CDR1 and CDR2: MNHEY and SVGEGT. The CDR3 loop reads CASNGGEIAKNIQYF. The CDR3 DNA reads TGTGCCAGCAACGGGGGGGAGATAGCCAAAAACATTCAGTACTTC.

This clonotype has a count of ten or more. The chain links TRBV5-1 to TRBJ2-1; 8 bases align to TRBD2. The CDR3 consists of 21 residues. The J segment lost 8 bases and the V segment lost 0 bases, leaving 25 bases of the junction unmatched. Looked up from germline, CDR1 is SGHRS and CDR2 is YFSETQ. CDR3 sequence (DNA): TGCGCCAGCAGCTTGGTCGGATCGATCTCGGCGGGAGGTAGCGGAAGGGATGAGCAGTTCTTC. This gives the protein CASSLVGSISAGGSGRDEQFF.

This clonotype was picked up a small number of times. An end of the junction does not agree with germline; a read error may underlie this. The chain has TRBV27 and TRBJ1-1; maybe TRBD1 (5 bases). The length of the CDR3 is 14 residues. Germline lookup yields CDR1 MNHEY and CDR2 SMNVEV (reference sequence). The DNA for the CDR3 is TGTGCCAGCAGTTCCCGACAGCGGAACACTGAGGCTTTCTTT. Its protein product is CASSSRQRNTEAFF.

Concerning this clonotype: At one boundary the junction diverges from the germline segment, which might be a read error. The V gene is TRBV29-1, the J gene TRBJ1-4, with D unresolved. Per germline, CDR1 SQVTM and CDR2 ANQGSEA. The length of the CDR3 is 14 residues. In nucleotides, the CDR3 is TGCAGCGCTGAAGAATCCCAGGCCGGTGAAAAACTGTTTTTT. It translates to CSAEESQAGEKLFF.

The chain is built from TRBV5-1 and TRBJ2-3, with D maybe TRBD2 (6 bases). Trimming took 0 bases from V and 0 from J, leaving 17 bases between them. The CDR3 consists of 18 residues. Germline assignment: CDR1 SGHRS and CDR2 YFSETQ. The CDR3 coding sequence is TGCGCCAGCAGCTTGGAAGGGGTTCTAGCGTCTAGCACAGATACGCAGTATTTT. This encodes CASSLEGVLASSTDTQYF.

The chain uses TRBV18 and TRBJ2-1; D not resolved. TRBJ2-7 matches the DNA end more closely, so the J call is doubtful. This CDR3 region has 15 residues. Germline V gene lookup returns CDR1 KGHSH and CDR2 LQKENI. The DNA for the CDR3 is TGTGCCAGCTCACCCCGGCTCGGATCCTACAATGAGCAGTACTTC. It is translated as CASSPRLGSYNEQYF.

The gene calls are TRBV20-1 and TRBJ2-4; no clear D. The J call may be wrong; the DNA end is better matched by TRBJ2-7. Germline CDR1 is DFQATT and CDR2 is SNEGSKA (reference sequence). The CDR3 length is 13 residues. The CDR3: CSARVGQLYEQYF. CDR3 nucleotide sequence: TGCAGTGCTAGAGTCGGGCAACTCTACGAGCAGTACTTC.

The chain is built from TRBV20-1 and TRBJ2-2; D not certain. The CDR3 totals 13 residues. Trimming took off 3 bases at V and 3 bases at J, with 8 bases between the two ends. Germline V gives CDR1 DFQATT, CDR2 SNEGSKA (reference sequence). The CDR3 sequence: CSASIPYTGELFF. The CDR3 coding sequence is TGCAGTGCTAGTATCCCTTACACCGGGGAGCTGTTTTTT.

The chain recombines TRBV24-1 with TRBJ2-5, with 12 bases aligning to TRBD2. Germline lookup yields CDR1 KGHDR and CDR2 SFDVKD. V was clipped by 5 bases and J by 4 bases; unmatched bases: 13. The CDR3 covers 18 residues. As DNA, the CDR3 is TGTGCCACCAGTGGGGCTGACTGGACTAGCGGGACGGGAGAGACCCAGTACTTC. Its protein product is CATSGADWTSGTGETQYF.